This T cell receptor (beta chain) was recovered during a study of T cell responses to AZD1222 COVID-19 vaccine. Study findings and constraints: Dominant at 160-218 and 743-854, vaccine-associated CD4 TCRs also spanned spike. Donors were chiefly white British, with a greater number of females, and clonal diversity was perhaps underestimated. Repertoires were obtained solely post-peak T cell response.

The repertoire was sequenced with immunoSEQ multiplex PCR; TCRdb's copy has only in-frame clones and lacks some. The sample contains 140,000 to 150,000 clones, approximately 78% of which appear only once. Remarks on this clone: Its antigen is currently unknown.

This TCR was sampled from an adult in good health. This sample comprised peripheral blood, obtained on day 0 of MenACWY control vaccination.

DNA for the CDR3: TGTGCCAGTAGGAGAGGAACTCATCAGCCCCAGCATTTT. This sequence encodes CASRRGTHQPQHF. The rearrangement uses TRBV19 and TRBJ1-5; unclear D gene. Per the germline V gene, CDR1 is LNHDA and CDR2 is SQIVND (reference sequence). The CDR3 contains 13 residues. V was trimmed by 6 bases and J by 5 bases, leaving 11 bases between them.